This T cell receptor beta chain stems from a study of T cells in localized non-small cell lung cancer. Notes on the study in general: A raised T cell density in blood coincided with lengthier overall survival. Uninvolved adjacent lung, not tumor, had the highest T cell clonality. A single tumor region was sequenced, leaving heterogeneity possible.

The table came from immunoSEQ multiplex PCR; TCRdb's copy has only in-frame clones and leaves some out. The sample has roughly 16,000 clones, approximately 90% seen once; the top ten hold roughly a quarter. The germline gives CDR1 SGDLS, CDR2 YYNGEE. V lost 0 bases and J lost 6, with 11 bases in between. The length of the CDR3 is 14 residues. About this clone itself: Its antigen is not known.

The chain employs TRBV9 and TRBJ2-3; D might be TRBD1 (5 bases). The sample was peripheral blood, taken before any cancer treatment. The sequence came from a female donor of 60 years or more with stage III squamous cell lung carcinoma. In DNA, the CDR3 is TGTGCCAGCAGCGTAGAAGGGGTCCAGGATACGCAGTATTTT. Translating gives CASSVEGVQDTQYF.